Here is one TCR beta chain with its context. Its matching antigen is unknown. Sequenced material consisted of expressed TCRB transcripts (all of the isolated RNA was reverse transcribed). This table comes from immunoSEQ multiplex PCR, and its TCRdb copy is limited to in-frame clones, with some not included. The sample yields 680,000 or so clones, around 15% seen once. This entry belongs to a study of beta chain features in type 1 diabetes. Study-level points and caveats: TCRB CDR3s from Type 1 diabetes patients were moderately but significantly shorter in all four CD4+ subsets.

This CDR3 has 15 amino acids. V lost 6 bases and J lost 4; bases outside the gene matches: 8. The germline gives CDR1 SGHTA, CDR2 FQGNSA. Specimen: naive CD4+ T cells from blood. The source of this sequence is a man aged 18 to 35 with type 1 diabetes. V gene TRBV7-2 combines with J gene TRBJ2-2, with TRBD1 matching 7 bases. This chain's CDR3 is CASSSGQAGTGELFF. In DNA form, the CDR3 reads TGTGCCAGCAGTTCTGGACAGGCGGGCACCGGGGAGCTGTTTTTT. Looking up the rest from reference TRBV7-2 and TRBJ2-2 gives the full variable domain: GAGVSQSPSNKVTEKGKDVELRCDPISGHTALYWYRQSLGQGLEFLIYFQGNSAPDKSGLPSDRFSAERTGGSVSTLTIQRTQQEDSAVYLCASSSGQAGTGELFFGEGSRLTVL.